A single sample is the source of the 7 T cell receptor beta chains below, sequenced in a study of blood T cell repertoires in COVID-19. Profiling relied on immunoSEQ multiplex PCR, and the TCRdb table lists in-frame clones only, not all of them. The sample holds roughly 160,000 clones, around 90% seen once. Sequencing was performed on peripheral blood. These receptors were collected from a man aged 55 to 70 with COVID-19, enrolled during active disease.

This clone has just one count. The J gene is TRBJ2-1, the V gene TRBV29-1, with 9 bases identical to TRBD2. The germline gives CDR1 SQVTM, CDR2 ANQGSEA. With 2 bases clipped from V and 0 bases from J, the junction kept 17 bases outside the gene matches. The CDR3 contains 20 residues. The CDR3 DNA sequence: TGCAGCGTTGAACCCCGGCGGACTAGCGAAACTAGGAGCTCCTACAATGAGCAGTTCTTC. This gives the protein CSVEPRRTSETRSSYNEQFF.

V and J are TRBV19 and TRBJ1-1; D gene unclear. The ends were cut back, 6 bases at V and 1 base at J, with 6 bases in the middle. Germline V gives CDR1 LNHDA, CDR2 SQIVND (reference sequence). The CDR3 has 12 amino acids. CDR3 in amino acids: CASSYRNTEAFF. The CDR3 region has the DNA TGTGCCAGTAGCTACAGGAACACTGAAGCTTTCTTT.

The chain links TRBV3-1 (or the pseudogene TRBV3-2) to TRBJ2-7; 8 bases align to TRBD2. CDR1 LGHDT and CDR2 YNNKEL come from the germline V gene (reference sequence). This CDR3 has 16 residues. The J segment lost 6 bases and the V segment lost 2 bases, leaving 12 bases of the junction unmatched. Written as DNA, the CDR3 is TGTGCCAGCAGCCAACTCGGATCGGGCGGGGGGCGCGAGCAGTACTTC. This translates into CASSQLGSGGGREQYF.

As DNA, the CDR3 is TGTGCCAGCAGTTACTCGGACACTAGCTCACCCCTCCACTTT. It is translated as CASSYSDTSSPLHF. The chain combines TRBV6-6 with TRBJ1-6, with D tentatively TRBD1 (5 bases). Germline CDR1 MNHNY, CDR2 SVGAGI (reference sequence). This CDR3 region has 14 residues. Trimming pared 0 bases from V and 10 bases from J, leaving 10 bases between.

V is TRBV4-2 and J is TRBJ2-2, with D unclear. The CDR3 spans 15 residues. Germline V gene sequence: CDR1 LGHNA, CDR2 YNFKEQ. Trimming shortened V by 0 bases and J by 4 bases, and 9 bases separated the two germline ends. Here the CDR3 reads CASSQDLRSTGELFF. CDR3 sequence (DNA): TGTGCCAGCAGCCAAGATTTGAGGAGCACCGGGGAGCTGTTTTTT.

This chain links TRBV5-6 with TRBJ2-7; D possibly corresponds to TRBD1 (6 bases). Germline assignment: CDR1 SGHDT and CDR2 YYEEEE. The V gene lost 1 base and the J gene lost 3 bases, with 17 bases spanning the gap. The CDR3 length is 16 residues. The CDR3 nucleotides read TGTGCCAGCAGCTTGACAAGGACAGCGATCCACTACGAGCAGTACTTC. Translating it yields CASSLTRTAIHYEQYF.

V and J are TRBV5-6 and TRBJ1-1; D uncertain. The CDR3 runs to 15 residues. Deletions cut 2 bases from V and 0 bases from J, with 11 bases between. Germline CDR1 reads SGHDT; CDR2 reads YYEEEE. The CDR3 DNA is TGTGCCAGCAGCTTTTCGGTCACTCTGAACACTGAAGCTTTCTTT. It yields the protein CASSFSVTLNTEAFF. Full variable domain (remainder filled in from reference TRBV5-6 and TRBJ1-1): DAGVTQSPTHLIKTRGQQVTLRCSPKSGHDTVSWYQQALGQGPQFIFQYYEEEERQRGNFPDRFSGHQFPNYSSELNVNALLLGDSALYLCASSFSVTLNTEAFFGQGTRLTVV.